The entry below gives a single T cell receptor (beta chain) sequence along with its context. No antigen is known for it. This sequence may be a read error, since a much larger clone differs from it by one base. For repertoire sequencing, the TCR beta CDR3 regions were amplified from RNA transcripts. HTBI primers and the Qiagen OneStep RT-PCR kit were used in a first-round RT-PCR, which was followed by a second-round multiplex PCR, size selection and purification. Sequencing of the libraries was carried out on an Illumina HiSeq2000 in paired-end mode with 100 bp reads. The authors' pipeline ran thus. SOAPnuke was used for read processing, and reads with adapters, uncalled bases, a mean Phred below 15, or no exact constant-primer or identifier match were discarded. COPE v1.2.5 was used to merge high-quality paired reads. Each unique nucleotide sequence was treated as a clonotype, and MiTCR v1.1 was used to align the clonotypes to the IMGT TRB V, D and J references. The analysis was limited to V-J combinations with a frequency above 0.0001, which together covered about 99% of repertoires. For each V-J combination, a TCR clonal expansion and chaos score was defined as the ratio of F50 clonal expansion to chaos observed in the TCRdist matrix. Welch's t-statistics and random forest were used to reduce features to approximately 13 V-J combinations, which were fed into a naive Bayes classifier. The similarity between thyroid and blood repertoires was quantified using the Morisita-Horn index. In-frame beta chains were kept once TCRdb had trimmed the public reads at Q25 with fastp and called clones with MiXCR. When rows share a CDR3 protein, they turn into one entry using the most common DNA and genes. These V and J calls are TCRdb output, not the study's own analysis. Within this sample are 740,000 or so distinct CDR3 sequences, with roughly 40% of them counted one time only. The ten largest clones add up to approximately 43% of the sample.

The sample comes from a study of Graves' ophthalmopathy and Graves' hyperthyroidism (dated by TCRdb to the late 2010s). In the study overall: Peripheral blood was collected at initial diagnosis, prior to any treatment. To explore V-J signatures that distinguish ophthalmopathy from hyperthyroidism, a discovery set of around 100 patients was enrolled, made up of 40 to 45 with ophthalmopathy and 55 to 65 with stable hyperthyroidism. The independent validation cohort included 20 or so hyperthyroidism patients plus 17 patients who later progressed from hyperthyroidism to ophthalmopathy. The study used TCR beta repertoire signatures to distinguish Graves' ophthalmopathy from Graves' hyperthyroidism and to predict progression to ophthalmopathy. In total, approximately 140 blood samples were TCR-sequenced: approximately 42 ophthalmopathy, some 72 hyperthyroidism and some 17 hyperthyroidism-to-ophthalmopathy patients. In more than five hyperthyroidism patients, T-cell repertoires of thyroid tissue and blood were compared. After sampling, hyperthyroidism patients received methimazole starting at 30 mg daily, and ophthalmopathy patients received high-dose intravenous methylprednisolone.

The research as a whole found: In cross-validation, the 13-signature model distinguished ophthalmopathy from stable hyperthyroidism with more than 85% sensitivity and about 81% specificity, while in the test set the corresponding values were about 80% and 75%. No statistical method was used to predetermine the sample size, and group allocation was not hidden from the investigators. In validation, the model predicted ophthalmopathy progression with nearly 71% sensitivity and 72.22% specificity; 12 predicted patients were CT-confirmed with GO in a median of 6.5 months. Among expanded thyroid clonotypes with frequency above 0.001, most also showed up in blood, which suggests that blood repertoires may reflect the thyroid immune response.

Patients with ophthalmopathy had moderately to severely active disease, with a Clinical Activity Score of 3 or more, a NOSPECS grade of 4 or more, and a disease duration of less than 3 months. Patients with other autoimmune diseases, uncontrolled infections, pregnancy or lactation were excluded from the study. Diagnosis relied on clinical symptoms, serum thyroxine, TRAb, thyroid ultrasound and orbital computed tomography. Ficoll-Paque density gradient centrifugation was used to isolate PBMCs from approximately 11 ml of fresh peripheral blood. Trizol reagent was used to extract the total RNA, and its quality was then checked on an Agilent 2100 Bioanalyzer. CDR1 and CDR2 are drawn from the germline V gene: MNHEY, SVGAGI. Including the terminal cysteine and phenylalanine, the CDR3 comprises 13 residues. The sequence is cut down to CDR3 DNA, 39 bases in frame from base 1.

The chain is assembled from TRBV6-5 and TRBJ1-2, and 7 junctional nucleotides match TRBD1. This TCR was sampled from an adult man with Graves' ophthalmopathy. Material: peripheral blood. The nucleotides are TGTGCCAGCAGTCGGGACGACAGGGAGGGCTTCACCTTC. Its protein reads: CASSRDDREGFTF.